This T cell receptor (beta chain) was profiled in a study of blood T cell repertoires in COVID-19. Overall study: T cells, B-cell-depleted T cells, or PBMCs supplied cDNA or gDNA.

Source study methods: Estimated nucleated cell counts came from reference gene primer amplification. Here immunoSEQ multiplex PCR was the method, and the copy in TCRdb shows in-frame clones only, minus some. V and J calls and clone size are given by that table; D and trimming were obtained from the DNA. In the table there are about 200,000 clones, 80% to 90% of which are singletons. The germline V gene has CDR1 MGHDK and CDR2 SYGVNS. The CDR3 loop spans 12 amino acids. Trimming stripped 7 bases from V and 7 bases from J, with 13 bases between. A few counts support this clone. Which cohort a participant joined came from the clinical history participants gave.

This chain links TRBV25-1 with TRBJ1-2, with D uncertain. The sequence derives from a woman aged 35 to 49 with acute COVID-19. The specimen sequenced was PBMCs or T cells enriched from blood (not recorded which). The CDR3 sequence is CASTLGAGGYTF. CDR3 nucleotide sequence: TGTGCCAGCACCTTAGGAGCCGGTGGCTACACCTTC.